The 27 T cell receptor beta chains in this list originate from one sample, sequenced in a study of long-term antiretroviral therapy in people with HIV. A v3.0 immunoSEQ assay was performed at survey level. Sequencing was performed with immunoSEQ multiplex PCR; in TCRdb, only in-frame clones are kept and a portion is missing. Seen here are tens of thousands of clones, about 92% observed once, and the top ten hold about 8.9%. This specimen was unsorted PBMCs, taken 7.6 years after starting antiretroviral therapy. These TCRs come from a middle-aged woman with HIV.

The chain employs TRBV5-4 and TRBJ1-2; D is unresolved. Germline V lookup: CDR1 SGHNT, CDR2 YYREEE (reference sequence). This CDR3 is 16 amino acids long. V was pared by 4 bases and J by 4 bases, with 20 bases between. The CDR3 DNA follows: TGTGCCAGCAGCCGTTCGGAGGGCCCCGCCGGCTATGGCTACACCTTC. Amino acids: CASSRSEGPAGYGYTF.

The genes are TRBV27 and TRBJ1-2; D possibly corresponds to TRBD1 (5 bases). This CDR3 is 15 amino acids long. Looked up from germline, CDR1 is MNHEY and CDR2 is SMNVEV (reference sequence). Trimming removed 4 bases from V and 2 bases from J, with 14 bases in between. The CDR3 reads CASSSRGGVNYGYTF. The DNA of the CDR3 is TGTGCCAGCAGTTCTCGGGGAGGGGTAAACTATGGCTACACCTTC.

The CDR3 region has the DNA TGTGCCAGCAGCTTAGCGAGGGACAGGGAAAACCAGCCCCAGCATTTT. Translation: CASSLARDRENQPQHF. V is TRBV11-3 and J is TRBJ1-5, with TRBD1 matching over 9 bases. Germline loops: CDR1 SGHNT, CDR2 YENEEA. With V trimmed by 1 base and J by 7 bases, 8 bases remained unmatched. The CDR3 is made up of 16 amino acids.

This sequence joins TRBV4-3 and TRBJ2-7, with 11 bases matching TRBD2. Germline loops: CDR1 LGHNA, CDR2 YSLEER. The CDR3 has 15 residues. V was pared by 1 base and J by 4 bases, with 3 bases of the junction left unmatched. As DNA, the CDR3 is TGCGCCAGCAGCCAAGCGACTAGCGGGGCGTACGAGCAGTACTTC. Translated, it gives CASSQATSGAYEQYF.

The rearrangement uses TRBV7-2 and TRBJ1-5; tentative D call: TRBD1 (5 bases). The CDR3 has 15 amino acids. CDR1 is SGHTA, CDR2 FQGNSA, per germline. Trimming removed 1 base from V and 5 bases from J, with 12 bases in between. CDR3 protein: CASSLEGGGDQPQHF. CDR3 sequence (DNA): TGTGCCAGCAGCTTAGAAGGCGGGGGGGATCAGCCCCAGCATTTT.

The V gene is TRBV19, the J gene TRBJ2-5; D is uncertain. Per the germline V gene, CDR1 is LNHDA and CDR2 is SQIVND (reference sequence). Trimming stripped 1 base from V and 2 bases from J, with 5 bases between. CDR3 length equals 13 residues. The CDR3 nucleotides are TGTGCCAGTAGTATAGTCAATCAAGAGACCCAGTACTTC. Translating gives CASSIVNQETQYF.

The chain uses TRBV10-1 and TRBJ1-1; D is ambiguous. Germline V gives CDR1 WNHNN, CDR2 SYGVQD (reference sequence). The V end lost 0 bases, the J end lost 3 bases, and 5 bases lay between the germline ends. The CDR3 spans 13 residues. DNA for the CDR3: TGCGCCAGCAGTGAGTCCGTGGACACTGAAGCTTTCTTT. The encoded protein is CASSESVDTEAFF.

This clone showed up just once. The rearrangement uses TRBV10-2 and TRBJ1-2; TRBD1 might be the D (6 bases). Trimming took 4 bases from V and 3 from J, leaving 15 bases between them. Per germline, CDR1 WSHSY and CDR2 SAAADI. CDR3 length: 15 amino acids. The CDR3 region has the DNA TGCGCCAGCAGTGTTGTACGGGGGCATTACTATGGCTACACCTTC. Translation gives CASSVVRGHYYGYTF.

The V call is TRBV7-9, the J call TRBJ2-7; no clear D gene. Germline CDR1 reads SEHNR; CDR2 reads FQNEAQ (reference sequence). CDR3 size: 11 residues. V lost 3 bases, J lost 6 bases, and 6 bases lay in between. The CDR3 is CASSLDGEQYF. CDR3 coding DNA: TGTGCCAGCAGCTTGGACGGCGAGCAGTACTTC.

The chain uses TRBV30 and TRBJ2-7; D may match TRBD1 or TRBD2 (5 bases each). The V gene lost 4 bases and the J gene lost 6 bases, with 34 bases spanning the gap. Germline CDR1 GTSNPN, CDR2 SVGIG (reference sequence). This CDR3 is built from 19 residues. Here the CDR3 DNA reads TGTGCCTGGACCCGAGGGGCTGGTTCGGGGCAGGGTTGGAGTCGCGAGCAGTACTTC. It translates to CAWTRGAGSGQGWSREQYF.

This rearrangement joins TRBV4-1 to TRBJ1-4; 9 bases align to TRBD1. This CDR3 region has 15 residues. The junction had 4 bases not matched to a gene; V was cut back by 2 bases and J by 6 bases. Germline loops: CDR1 MGHRA, CDR2 YSYEKL. Here the CDR3 DNA reads TGCGCCAGCAGCCAACTTGGGACAGGGTATGAAAAACTGTTTTTT. It translates to CASSQLGTGYEKLFF.

The rearrangement links TRBV7-2 to TRBJ2-1; D might be TRBD1 (6 bases). Trimming pared 8 bases from V and 8 bases from J, leaving 16 bases between. The CDR3 totals 13 residues. Germline CDR1 is SGHTA and CDR2 is FQGNSA. The CDR3 sequence is CASGTSFVDEQFF. The DNA for the CDR3 is TGTGCCAGCGGGACAAGTTTTGTGGATGAGCAGTTCTTC.

V usage is TRBV18 and J usage is TRBJ1-1; 8 nucleotides agree with TRBD1. CDR1 and CDR2 from the germline V gene are KGHSH and LQKENI. The trim removed 3 bases at V and 0 bases at J, leaving 6 bases unmatched. The CDR3 contains 16 residues. CDR3 sequence: CASSPQGAYMNTEAFF. As DNA, the CDR3 is TGTGCCAGCTCACCGCAGGGGGCCTATATGAACACTGAAGCTTTCTTT.

The chain's CDR3 is CASGTDAGGNSPLHF. In DNA form, the CDR3 reads TGTGCCAGCGGGACTGACGCCGGAGGAAATTCACCCCTCCACTTT. This sequence joins TRBV6-5 and TRBJ1-6, with D possibly matching TRBD1 (5 bases). V lost 8 bases and J 7 bases, leaving 18 bases between the germline ends. Germline assignment: CDR1 MNHEY and CDR2 SVGAGI. CDR3 length: 15 amino acids.

V is TRBV2 and J is TRBJ1-5; TRBD1 might be the D (5 bases). V lost 7 bases, J lost 4 bases, and 14 bases lay in between. The CDR3 runs to 14 residues. The V gene's germline CDR1 is SNHLY and CDR2 FYNNEI. The CDR3 nucleotides read TGTGCCAGCAAAGGGGACTTGGGGAATCAGCCCCAGCATTTT. Its protein product is CASKGDLGNQPQHF.

This rearrangement joins TRBV7-2 to TRBJ2-2, with 7 bases fitting TRBD1. J was trimmed by 6 bases and V by 11 bases; bases with no gene match: 9. The CDR3 has 13 residues. CDR1 is SGHTA and CDR2 is FQGNSA in the germline V gene. The CDR3 loop is CAGSRGRSGELFF. The CDR3 coding sequence is TGTGCCGGCTCAAGGGGGCGGTCCGGGGAGCTGTTTTTT.

This clone came up a few times. The chain recombines TRBV30 with TRBJ1-5; no clear D gene. CDR1 is GTSNPN, CDR2 SVGIG, per germline (reference sequence). The V and J ends lost 5 bases and 0 bases respectively, with 8 bases between them. The CDR3 covers 13 residues. The CDR3 DNA reads as TGTGCCTGGGGATTGAGTAGCAATCAGCCCCAGCATTTT. Residues: CAWGLSSNQPQHF.

Here the CDR3 DNA reads TGTGCCAGCCAGGCTACTAGCACAGATACGCAGTATTTT. It translates to CASQATSTDTQYF. The chain employs TRBV9 and TRBJ2-3; no clear D. Germline-derived CDR1 and CDR2 are SGDLS and YYNGEE. V dropped 7 bases and J dropped 0 bases, with 9 bases sitting between them. The CDR3 is 13 amino acids.

This clone was seen once. The chain couples TRBV10-3 to TRBJ2-7; 8 bases align to TRBD1. Germline lookup yields CDR1 ENHRY and CDR2 SYGVKD. J gave up 0 bases and V 3 bases, and 4 bases lay outside the gene matches. The CDR3 contains 15 residues. The DNA of the CDR3 is TGTGCCATCAGTGAAGGGGACAGGAACTCCTACGAGCAGTACTTC. It is translated as CAISEGDRNSYEQYF.

The chain has TRBV7-8 and TRBJ1-3; D call uncertain. Trimming removed 3 bases from V and 0 bases from J, with 9 bases in between. Germline V gene data show CDR1 as SGHVS and CDR2 as FQNEAQ. The CDR3 covers 15 residues. DNA for the CDR3: TGTGCCAGCAGCTTGAAGGATTACTCTGGAAACACCATATATTTT. Protein product: CASSLKDYSGNTIYF. Combining the CDR3 with reference TRBV7-8 and TRBJ1-3 gives the whole variable domain GAGVSQSPRYKVAKRGQDVALRCDPISGHVSLFWYQQALGQGPEFLTYFQNEAQLDKSGLPSDRFFAERPEGSVSTLKIQRTQQEDSAVYLCASSLKDYSGNTIYFGEGSWLTVV.

The genes are TRBV14 and TRBJ2-7; D unresolved. Germline CDR1 is SGHDN and CDR2 is FVKESK. V was trimmed by 2 bases and J by 0 bases, leaving 11 bases between them. There are 15 residues in the CDR3. The CDR3 protein is CASSQSYPSSYEQYF. The CDR3 nucleotides read TGTGCCAGCAGCCAATCTTATCCAAGCTCCTACGAGCAGTACTTC.

The chain is built from TRBV5-5 and TRBJ1-2, with 7 bases that match TRBD1. The CDR3 sequence is 15 residues long. V lost 0 bases to trimming and J lost 0 bases; unmatched junction nucleotides: 2. Germline V gene lookup returns CDR1 SGHKS and CDR2 YYEKEE (reference sequence). The CDR3 here is CASSLEGAPNYGYTF. DNA for the CDR3: TGTGCCAGCAGCTTGGAGGGGGCTCCTAACTATGGCTACACCTTC.

The CDR3: CASSSVGQGADEQYF. DNA for the CDR3: TGTGCCAGCAGTTCGGTCGGACAGGGGGCGGACGAGCAGTACTTC. J is TRBJ2-7 and V is TRBV28; 11 nucleotides line up with TRBD1. Trimming cost V 4 bases and J 5 bases; bases outside gene matches: 7. This CDR3 is 15 amino acids long. Germline CDR1 MDHEN, CDR2 SYDVKM.

This clone was observed a single time. The chain links TRBV2 to TRBJ2-1; 8 nucleotides line up with TRBD1. The CDR3 is 16 residues long. Looked up from germline, CDR1 is SNHLY and CDR2 is FYNNEI. J gave up 12 bases and V 2 bases, and 15 bases lay outside the gene matches. CDR3 in DNA: TGTGCCAGCAGTGAAACCACCGGGACAGGCGGCTTCGGGCAGTTCTTC. It is translated as CASSETTGTGGFGQFF.

The chain combines TRBV9 with TRBJ2-7; 7 bases are a match to TRBD2. Germline CDR1 and CDR2: SGDLS and YYNGEE. V trimming: 0 bases; J trimming: 6 bases; junction bases outside the gene matches: 6. The CDR3 consists of 14 residues. The CDR3 protein is CASSVVGDYGEQYF. Written as DNA, the CDR3 is TGTGCCAGCAGCGTAGTAGGGGACTACGGCGAGCAGTACTTC.

This clone was found a few times. The rearrangement links TRBV9 to TRBJ1-2; tentatively, D is TRBD1 (5 bases). The germline V and J ends were trimmed by 0 bases and 2 bases, with 14 bases remaining between them. CDR3 length equals 16 residues. Germline values: CDR1 SGDLS, CDR2 YYNGEE. CDR3 protein: CASSVGAGSLNYGYTF. CDR3 nucleotide sequence: TGTGCCAGCAGCGTAGGAGCAGGGTCGCTGAACTATGGCTACACCTTC.

The chain uses TRBV7-9 and TRBJ1-2, with D perhaps TRBD1 (5 bases). CDR3 length: 15 residues. Deletions cut 0 bases from V and 1 base from J, with 9 bases between. Germline V gene data show CDR1 as SEHNR and CDR2 as FQNEAQ (reference sequence). In nucleotides, the CDR3 is TGTGCCAGCAGCTTAGCGGGGACTGTTAACTATGGCTACACCTTC. Translating gives CASSLAGTVNYGYTF.